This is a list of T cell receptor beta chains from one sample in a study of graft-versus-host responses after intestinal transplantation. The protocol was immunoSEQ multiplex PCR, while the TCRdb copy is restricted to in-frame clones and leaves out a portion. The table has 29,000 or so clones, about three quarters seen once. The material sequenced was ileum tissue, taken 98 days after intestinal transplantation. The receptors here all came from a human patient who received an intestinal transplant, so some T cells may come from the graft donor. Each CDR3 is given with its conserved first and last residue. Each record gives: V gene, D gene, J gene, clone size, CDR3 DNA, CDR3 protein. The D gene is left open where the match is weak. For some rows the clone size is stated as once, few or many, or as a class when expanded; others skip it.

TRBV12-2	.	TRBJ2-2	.	TGTGCAAGTCGCTCCCAAGGCGGGAATCAAGGGACCGGGGAGCTGTTTTTT	CASRSQGGNQGTGELFF
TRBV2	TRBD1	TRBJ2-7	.	TGTGCCACCACGACAGGGCGCGAGCAGTACTTC	CATTTGREQYF
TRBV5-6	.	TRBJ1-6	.	TGTGCCAGCAGCTTGAGGGGATATAATTCACCCCTCCACTTT	CASSLRGYNSPLHF
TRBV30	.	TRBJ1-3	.	TGTGCCTGGAGTGTACACTCTGGAAACACCATATATTTT	CAWSVHSGNTIYF
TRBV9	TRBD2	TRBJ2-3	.	TGTGCCAGCAGCGTAGACGGGCCGGGGGGGAGCACAGATACGCAGTATTTT	CASSVDGPGGSTDTQYF
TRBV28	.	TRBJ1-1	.	TGTGCCAGCAGTCGTCTCGGACAGCTGAACACTGAAGCTTTCTTT	CASSRLGQLNTEAFF
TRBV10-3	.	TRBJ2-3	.	TGTGCCATCGGGATCAATGGGGGCGATACGCAGTATTTT	CAIGINGGDTQYF
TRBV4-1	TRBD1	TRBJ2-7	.	TGCGCCAGCAGCCTTGACTCGGGACAGGGGGCGTACGAGCAGTACTTC	CASSLDSGQGAYEQYF
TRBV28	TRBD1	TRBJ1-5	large	TGTGCCAGCAAAGAAGGGACAGGGCCCCAGCATTTT	CASKEGTGPQHF
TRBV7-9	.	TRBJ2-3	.	TGTGCCAGCAGCTCATTTCGCCGAACTAGCACAGATACGCAGTATTTT	CASSSFRRTSTDTQYF
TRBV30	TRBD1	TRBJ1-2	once	TGTGCCTGGGCCACAGGGGCTCCTGGCTACACCTTC	CAWATGAPGYTF